The 17 T cell receptor beta chains below all came from one sample that was sequenced in a study of graft-versus-host responses after intestinal transplantation. Repertoires were generated with immunoSEQ multiplex PCR, while TCRdb's copy carries only in-frame clones and drops some. The table includes 45,000 to 50,000 clones, 92% detected once. Their antigens remain unidentified. The sample was unstimulated CD4+ T cells sorted from spleen or lymph node cells, taken before transplant. The source is a human donor who was the organ donor for an intestinal transplant.

J is TRBJ1-2 and V is TRBV4-1; the match to TRBD1 covers 10 bases. Trimming removed 3 bases from V and 7 bases from J; junction bases left unmatched: 8. Looked up from germline, CDR1 is MGHRA and CDR2 is YSYEKL. The CDR3 is made up of 15 amino acids. CDR3 coding DNA: TGCGCCAGCAGCCACCCCTGGGACAGGGGTGGTGGCTACACCTTC. Protein product: CASSHPWDRGGGYTF.

The V call is TRBV5-4, the J call TRBJ2-7; D might be TRBD2 (6 bases). Germline loops: CDR1 SGHNT, CDR2 YYREEE (reference sequence). V was pared by 5 bases and J by 4 bases, with 13 bases between. The CDR3 has 13 residues. The chain's CDR3 is CASRPEGFYEQYF. The DNA for the CDR3 is TGTGCCAGCAGGCCGGAGGGGTTTTACGAGCAGTACTTC.

The chain links TRBV28 to TRBJ2-7, with 9 bases aligning to TRBD2. The trim removed 5 bases at V and 6 bases at J, leaving 11 bases unmatched. Germline CDR1 reads MDHEN; CDR2 reads SYDVKM. The CDR3 length is 15 residues. CDR3 sequence reads: CASSRWSSGSGEQYF. The CDR3 DNA reads as TGTGCCAGCAGTCGTTGGAGTAGCGGGAGTGGCGAGCAGTACTTC.

This clone has only one observation. The rearrangement links TRBV28 to TRBJ2-1; the match to TRBD2 covers 12 bases. This CDR3 region has 16 residues. V gave up 4 bases and J gave up 7 bases; unmatched junction bases: 8. Germline assignment: CDR1 MDHEN and CDR2 SYDVKM. This CDR3 reads CASSSLTSGSGNEQFF. The CDR3 nucleotides read TGTGCCAGCAGTTCCCTGACTAGCGGGAGTGGTAATGAGCAGTTCTTC. Full variable domain (remainder filled in from reference TRBV28 and TRBJ2-1): DVKVTQSSRYLVKRTGEKVFLECVQDMDHENMFWYRQDPGLGLRLIYFSYDVKMKEKGDIPEGYSVSREKKERFSLILESASTNQTSMYLCASSSLTSGSGNEQFFGPGTRLTVL.

This chain uses TRBV27 with TRBJ1-5; D is ambiguous. Trimming removed 2 bases at V and 0 bases at J, with 8 bases between. The CDR3 spans 15 residues. The germline V gene has CDR1 MNHEY and CDR2 SMNVEV (reference sequence). CDR3: CASSLGSNSNQPQHF. CDR3 sequence (DNA): TGTGCCAGCAGTTTAGGCAGTAATAGCAATCAGCCCCAGCATTTT.

The V call is TRBV27, the J call TRBJ2-7; TRBD1 might be the D (6 bases). Germline CDR1 and CDR2: MNHEY and SMNVEV (reference sequence). V lost 0 bases, J lost 2 bases, and 17 bases lay in between. The CDR3 consists of 17 residues. The CDR3 reads CASSLSWQGLKPYEQYF. CDR3 in DNA: TGTGCCAGCAGTTTATCGTGGCAGGGGCTCAAACCCTACGAGCAGTACTTC.

The rearrangement links TRBV19 to TRBJ2-7; D call uncertain. The length of the CDR3 is 13 residues. Germline lookup yields CDR1 LNHDA and CDR2 SQIVND (reference sequence). With 10 bases removed from V and 3 bases from J, the gap between germline ends came to 16 bases. This chain's CDR3 is CATRARASYEQYF. The CDR3 DNA follows: TGTGCCACCCGAGCTAGGGCTAGCTACGAGCAGTACTTC.

The chain has TRBV28 and TRBJ2-2; no definite D call. Germline V gives CDR1 MDHEN, CDR2 SYDVKM. The CDR3 loop spans 13 amino acids. With 2 bases removed from V and 2 bases from J, the gap between germline ends came to 3 bases. The CDR3 region is CASSLDNTGELFF. Written as DNA, the CDR3 is TGTGCCAGCAGTTTAGATAACACCGGGGAGCTGTTTTTT.

The chain employs TRBV4-3 and TRBJ2-1; D ambiguous. In germline, CDR1 is LGHNA, CDR2 YSLEER. The germline V and J ends were trimmed by 0 bases and 5 bases, with 5 bases remaining between them. The CDR3 has 13 residues. The CDR3 protein is CASSQDLDNEQFF. In nucleotides, the CDR3 is TGCGCCAGCAGCCAAGACCTAGACAATGAGCAGTTCTTC.

This chain connects TRBV5-6 to TRBJ2-7; D may be TRBD1 or TRBD2 (6 bases each). The CDR3 has 14 amino acids. In germline, CDR1 is SGHDT, CDR2 YYEEEE. V was pared by 1 base and J by 3 bases, with 11 bases between. CDR3 in DNA: TGTGCCAGCAGCTTGTGGGGGGCTAACTACGAGCAGTACTTC. It translates to CASSLWGANYEQYF. Based on the CDR3 plus reference TRBV5-6 and TRBJ2-7, the full variable domain is DAGVTQSPTHLIKTRGQQVTLRCSPKSGHDTVSWYQQALGQGPQFIFQYYEEEERQRGNFPDRFSGHQFPNYSSELNVNALLLGDSALYLCASSLWGANYEQYFGPGTRLTVT.

The V call is TRBV28, the J call TRBJ2-1; TRBD2 aligns across 15 bases. This CDR3 region has 14 residues. Germline CDR1 reads MDHEN; CDR2 reads SYDVKM. The trim removed 8 bases at V and 9 bases at J, leaving 5 bases unmatched. The CDR3 reads CASRTSGRVGEQFF. The CDR3 nucleotides read TGTGCCAGCCGGACTAGCGGGAGGGTCGGTGAGCAGTTCTTC.

This chain connects TRBV28 to TRBJ2-4; D remains ambiguous. This CDR3 region has 14 residues. Germline values: CDR1 MDHEN, CDR2 SYDVKM. Deletions cut 5 bases from V and 3 bases from J, with 11 bases between. The CDR3 here is CASSPRILKNIQYF. The CDR3 DNA reads TGTGCCAGCAGTCCGCGTATCCTCAAAAACATTCAGTACTTC.

This rearrangement joins TRBV2 to TRBJ2-1, with a weak D call TRBD2 (5 bases). The CDR3 sequence is 16 residues long. CDR1 and CDR2 (germline): SNHLY, FYNNEI. Trimming left V 1 base short and J 7 bases short, with 17 bases between. CDR3 DNA sequence: TGTGCCAGCAGTGAAGGAGGCGTGGGAGTGGGGAATGAGCAGTTCTTC. Residues: CASSEGGVGVGNEQFF.

The genes are TRBV4-1 and TRBJ1-5, with D possibly being TRBD1 (5 bases). Germline CDR1 is MGHRA and CDR2 is YSYEKL. This CDR3 region has 17 residues. The germline V and J ends were trimmed by 1 base and 2 bases, with 15 bases remaining between them. CDR3 loop: CASSQVGDLWGNQPQHF. The CDR3 DNA follows: TGCGCCAGCAGCCAAGTAGGGGATCTTTGGGGCAATCAGCCCCAGCATTTT.

The V call is TRBV15, the J call TRBJ2-3; D gene unclear. The CDR3 totals 16 residues. Trimming cost V 0 bases and J 4 bases, with 14 bases left between them. The V gene's germline CDR1 is LNHNV and CDR2 YYDKDF (reference sequence). CDR3 in DNA: TGTGCCACCAGCAGAGATCTCCCTGTAGTGGCAGATACGCAGTATTTT. Protein: CATSRDLPVVADTQYF.

The rearrangement joins TRBV6-5 to TRBJ1-5, with 7 positions matching TRBD1. The CDR3 runs to 15 residues. J lost 1 base, V lost 5 bases, and 5 bases had no gene match. Germline V gene data show CDR1 as MNHEY and CDR2 as SVGAGI. CDR3 bases: TGTGCCAGCAGTGCCAACAGGGGAAGCAATCAGCCCCAGCATTTT. Encoded protein: CASSANRGSNQPQHF.

The V gene is TRBV27, the J gene TRBJ2-7; maybe TRBD1 (6 bases). Trimming pared 4 bases from V and 3 bases from J, leaving 10 bases between. This CDR3 is 13 amino acids long. Germline CDR1 MNHEY, CDR2 SMNVEV (reference sequence). The CDR3 spells CASSYIGGYEQYF. CDR3 sequence (DNA): TGTGCCAGCAGTTATATAGGGGGCTACGAGCAGTACTTC.